This T cell receptor beta chain was documented in a study of beta chain features in type 1 diabetes. Findings and caveats of the study: A definitive answer on HLA type influencing TCRB rearrangement was not reached here.

On this clone itself: Its specificity is unknown.

Germline CDR1 is SGHKS and CDR2 is YYEKEE (reference sequence). This CDR3 has 15 residues. Between the trimmed V and J ends, which lost 1 base and 2 bases, there was a span of 12 bases. The authors sorted CD4+ naive, central memory, regulatory and stem cell-like memory cells via CD45RO/CCR7/CD25/CD127/CD95/CD27. Sorted populations all had greater than 98% purity. The investigators reverse transcribed all of the isolated RNA, so they sequenced expressed TCRB transcripts. Profiling relied on immunoSEQ multiplex PCR, and the TCRdb table lists in-frame clones only, not all of them. The sample shows 300,000 to 450,000 clones, around 20% of them seen only once.

Sample: naive CD4+ T cells from blood. The sequence derives from a woman under 30 in good health. The J gene is TRBJ1-2, the V gene TRBV5-5, with a weak D call TRBD1 (6 bases). The CDR3 region is CASSLTPGQNYGYTF. The CDR3 coding sequence is TGTGCCAGCAGCTTGACTCCCGGACAGAACTATGGCTACACCTTC. The variable domain in full, completed from reference TRBV5-5 and TRBJ1-2, reads DAGVTQSPTHLIKTRGQQVTLRCSPISGHKSVSWYQQVLGQGPQFIFQYYEKEERGRGNFPDRFSARQFPNYSSELNVNALLLGDSALYLCASSLTPGQNYGYTFGSGTRLTVV.